A single count supports the clone carrying this T cell receptor (beta chain). Its antigen is currently unknown. The germline V gene has CDR1 LGHNA and CDR2 YNFKEQ. The CDR3 has 16 residues. V was clipped by 4 bases and J by 3 bases; unmatched bases: 9. The protocol was immunoSEQ multiplex PCR, while the TCRdb copy is restricted to in-frame clones and leaves out a portion. The sample contains thousands of clones, about 85% of which appear only once. This specimen comes from a study of hypomethylating agent response in myelodysplastic syndrome. Across the study: With a mean age of about 70 +/- 6 years, patients were most commonly cytogenetically diploid. Findings and limits, study-wide: After hypomethylating agent treatment, diversity and clonality showed no significant change, overall or by response.

V usage is TRBV4-2 and J usage is TRBJ2-1; TRBD1 agrees at 7 bases. This sample comprised bone marrow, obtained before or after starting hypomethylating agent treatment for myelodysplastic syndrome (not recorded which). The TCR originated in a human donor with myelodysplastic syndrome. CDR3 protein: CASSLRRTGFYNEQFF. The CDR3 coding sequence is TGTGCCAGCAGCCTAAGAAGGACAGGTTTCTACAATGAGCAGTTCTTC.